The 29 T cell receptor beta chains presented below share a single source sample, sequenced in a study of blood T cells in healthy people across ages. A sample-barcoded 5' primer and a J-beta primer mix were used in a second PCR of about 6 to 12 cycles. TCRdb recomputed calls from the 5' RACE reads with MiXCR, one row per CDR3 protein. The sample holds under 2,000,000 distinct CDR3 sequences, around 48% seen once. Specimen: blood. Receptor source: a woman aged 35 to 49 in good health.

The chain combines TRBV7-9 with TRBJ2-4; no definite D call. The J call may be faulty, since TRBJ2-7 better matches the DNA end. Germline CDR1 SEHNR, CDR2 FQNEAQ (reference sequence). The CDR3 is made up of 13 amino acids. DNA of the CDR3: TGTGCCAGCAGCTTATACACCAAACACGAGCAGTACTTC. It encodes CASSLYTKHEQYF.

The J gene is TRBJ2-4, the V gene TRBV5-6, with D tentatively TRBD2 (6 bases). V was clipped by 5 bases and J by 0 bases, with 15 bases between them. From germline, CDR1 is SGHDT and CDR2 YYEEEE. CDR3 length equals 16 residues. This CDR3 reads CASRILGGSAKNIQYF. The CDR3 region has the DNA TGTGCCAGCAGAATACTGGGGGGTTCAGCCAAAAACATTCAGTACTTC.

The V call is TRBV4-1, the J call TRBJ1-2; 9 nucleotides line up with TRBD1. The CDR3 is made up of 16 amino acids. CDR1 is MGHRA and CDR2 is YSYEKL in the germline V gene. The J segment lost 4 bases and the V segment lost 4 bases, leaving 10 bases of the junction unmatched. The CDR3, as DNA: TGCGCCAGCAGCCCCGGGGGTGGGACAGGGATCTATGGCTACACCTTC. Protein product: CASSPGGGTGIYGYTF.

CDR3 protein: CASSSRQVIAKNIQYF. CDR3 nucleotides: TGCGCCAGCAGCTCACGACAGGTTATAGCCAAAAACATTCAGTACTTC. The gene calls are TRBV4-1 and TRBJ2-4; possible D gene TRBD1, 6 bases. The CDR3 consists of 16 residues. Trimming pared 5 bases from V and 0 bases from J, leaving 14 bases between. Germline CDR1 is MGHRA and CDR2 is YSYEKL.

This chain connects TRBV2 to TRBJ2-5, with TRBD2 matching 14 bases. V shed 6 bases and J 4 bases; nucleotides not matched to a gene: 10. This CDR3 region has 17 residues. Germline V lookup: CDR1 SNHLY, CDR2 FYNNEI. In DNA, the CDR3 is TGTGCCAGCAGCGTCAGTCCCGGGACTAGCGGGGGAGAGACCCAGTACTTC. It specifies CASSVSPGTSGGETQYF. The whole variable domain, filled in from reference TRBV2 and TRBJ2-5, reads EPEVTQTPSHQVTQMGQEVILRCVPISNHLYFYWYRQILGQKVEFLVSFYNNEISEKSEIFDDQFSVERPDGSNFTLKIRSTKLEDSAMYFCASSVSPGTSGGETQYFGPGTRLLVL.

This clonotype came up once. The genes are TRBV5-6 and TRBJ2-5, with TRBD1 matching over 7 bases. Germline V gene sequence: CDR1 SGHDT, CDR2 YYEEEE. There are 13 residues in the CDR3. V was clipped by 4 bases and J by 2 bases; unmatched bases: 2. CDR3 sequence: CASSVTGQETQYF. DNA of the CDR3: TGTGCCAGCAGCGTGACAGGGCAAGAGACCCAGTACTTC.

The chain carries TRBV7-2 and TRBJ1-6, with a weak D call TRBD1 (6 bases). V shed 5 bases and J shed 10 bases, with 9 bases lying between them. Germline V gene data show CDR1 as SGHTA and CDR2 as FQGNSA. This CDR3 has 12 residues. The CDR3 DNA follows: TGTGCCAGCAGCCGACAGGTCTCACCCCTCCACTTT. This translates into CASSRQVSPLHF.

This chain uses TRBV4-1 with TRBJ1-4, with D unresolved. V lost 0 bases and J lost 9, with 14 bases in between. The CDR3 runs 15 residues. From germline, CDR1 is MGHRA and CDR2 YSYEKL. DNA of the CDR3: TGCGCCAGCAGCCAAGATCAAGGCAACGGTAAAAAACTGTTTTTT. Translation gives CASSQDQGNGKKLFF.

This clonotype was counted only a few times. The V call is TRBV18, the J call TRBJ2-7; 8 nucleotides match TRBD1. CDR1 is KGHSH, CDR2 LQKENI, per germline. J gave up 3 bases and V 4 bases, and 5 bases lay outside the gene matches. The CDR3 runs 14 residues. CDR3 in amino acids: CASSQGQEGYEQYF. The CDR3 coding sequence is TGTGCCAGCTCACAGGGACAGGAGGGCTACGAGCAGTACTTC.

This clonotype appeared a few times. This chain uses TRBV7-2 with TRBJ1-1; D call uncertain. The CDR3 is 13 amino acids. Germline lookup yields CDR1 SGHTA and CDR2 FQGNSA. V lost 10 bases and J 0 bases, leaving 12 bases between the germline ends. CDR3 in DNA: TGTGCCACCAATTCGGCCATGAACACTGAAGCTTTCTTT. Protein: CATNSAMNTEAFF.

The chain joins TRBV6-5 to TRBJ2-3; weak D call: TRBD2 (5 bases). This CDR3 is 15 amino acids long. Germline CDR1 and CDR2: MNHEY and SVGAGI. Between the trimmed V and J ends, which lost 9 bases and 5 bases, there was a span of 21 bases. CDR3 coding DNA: TGTGCCAGTACCCCGGGGAGCGCGGGCAAAGATACGCAGTATTTT. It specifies CASTPGSAGKDTQYF.

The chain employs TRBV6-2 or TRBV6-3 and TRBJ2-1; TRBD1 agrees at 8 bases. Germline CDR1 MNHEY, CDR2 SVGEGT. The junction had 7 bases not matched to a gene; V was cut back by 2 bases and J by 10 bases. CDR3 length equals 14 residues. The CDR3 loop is CASSYGQGRYEQFF. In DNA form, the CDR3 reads TGTGCCAGCAGTTACGGACAGGGAAGATACGAGCAGTTCTTC.

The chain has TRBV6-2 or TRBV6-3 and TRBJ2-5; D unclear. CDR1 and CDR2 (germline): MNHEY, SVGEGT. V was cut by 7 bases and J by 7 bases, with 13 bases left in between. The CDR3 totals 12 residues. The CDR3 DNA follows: TGTGCCAGCAAAGCAGGATCCGGGACCCAGTACTTC. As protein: CASKAGSGTQYF.

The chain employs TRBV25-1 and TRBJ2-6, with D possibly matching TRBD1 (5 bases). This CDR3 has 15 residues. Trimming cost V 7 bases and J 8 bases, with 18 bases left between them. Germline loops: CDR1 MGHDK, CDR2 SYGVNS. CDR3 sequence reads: CASTDTGVGSNVLTF. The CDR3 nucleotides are TGTGCCAGCACAGACACAGGCGTCGGGTCCAACGTCCTGACTTTC.

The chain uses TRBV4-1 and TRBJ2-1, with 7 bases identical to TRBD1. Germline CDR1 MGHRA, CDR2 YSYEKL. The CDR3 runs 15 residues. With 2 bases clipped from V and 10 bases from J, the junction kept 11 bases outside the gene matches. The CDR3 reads CASSQISGTVREQFF. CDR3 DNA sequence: TGCGCCAGCAGCCAAATCTCAGGGACAGTCCGGGAGCAGTTCTTC.

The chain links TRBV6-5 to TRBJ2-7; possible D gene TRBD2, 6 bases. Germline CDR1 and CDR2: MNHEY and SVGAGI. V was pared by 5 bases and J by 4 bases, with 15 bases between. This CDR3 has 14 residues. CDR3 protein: CASSPRGILYEQYF. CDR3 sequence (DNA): TGTGCCAGCAGTCCTCGCGGGATTCTATACGAGCAGTACTTC.

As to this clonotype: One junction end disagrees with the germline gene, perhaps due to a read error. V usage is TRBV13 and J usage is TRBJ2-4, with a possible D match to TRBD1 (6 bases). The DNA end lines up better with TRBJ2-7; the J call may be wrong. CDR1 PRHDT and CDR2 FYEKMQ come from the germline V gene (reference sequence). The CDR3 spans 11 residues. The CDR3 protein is CAGSTGTEQYF. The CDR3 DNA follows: TGTGCCGGCAGTACAGGGACCGAGCAGTACTTC.

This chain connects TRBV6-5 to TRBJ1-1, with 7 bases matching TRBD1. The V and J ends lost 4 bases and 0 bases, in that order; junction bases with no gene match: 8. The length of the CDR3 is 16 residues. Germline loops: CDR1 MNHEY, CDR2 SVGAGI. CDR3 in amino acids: CASSLTPGQLNTEAFF. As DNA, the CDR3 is TGTGCCAGCAGTTTGACCCCGGGACAGTTGAACACTGAAGCTTTCTTT.

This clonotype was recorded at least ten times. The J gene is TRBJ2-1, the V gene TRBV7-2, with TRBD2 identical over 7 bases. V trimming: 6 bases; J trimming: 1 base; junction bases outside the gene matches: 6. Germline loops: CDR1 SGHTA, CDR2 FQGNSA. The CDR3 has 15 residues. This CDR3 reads CASSLWGGSYNEQFF. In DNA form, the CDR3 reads TGTGCCAGCAGTTTATGGGGGGGGTCCTACAATGAGCAGTTCTTC.

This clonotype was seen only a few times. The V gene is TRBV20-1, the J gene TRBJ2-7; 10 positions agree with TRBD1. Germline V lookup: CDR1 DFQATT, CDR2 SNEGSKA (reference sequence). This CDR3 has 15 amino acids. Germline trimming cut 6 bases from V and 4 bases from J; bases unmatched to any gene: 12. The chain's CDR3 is CSAHSGTGESYEQYF. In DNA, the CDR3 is TGCAGTGCCCACTCAGGGACAGGGGAAAGTTACGAGCAGTACTTC.

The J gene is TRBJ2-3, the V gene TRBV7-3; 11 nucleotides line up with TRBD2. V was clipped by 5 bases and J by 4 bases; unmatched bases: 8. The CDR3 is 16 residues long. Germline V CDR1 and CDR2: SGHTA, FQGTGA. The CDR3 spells CASSALAGGPPDTQYF. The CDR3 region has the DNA TGTGCCAGCAGCGCCTTAGCGGGGGGGCCGCCAGATACGCAGTATTTT.

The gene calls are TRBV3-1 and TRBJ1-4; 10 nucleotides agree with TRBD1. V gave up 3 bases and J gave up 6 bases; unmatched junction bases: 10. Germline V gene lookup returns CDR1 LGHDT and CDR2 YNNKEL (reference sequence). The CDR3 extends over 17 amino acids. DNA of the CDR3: TGTGCCAGCAGCCATCGTCCCGGGACAGGGGACGATGAAAAACTGTTTTTT. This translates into CASSHRPGTGDDEKLFF.

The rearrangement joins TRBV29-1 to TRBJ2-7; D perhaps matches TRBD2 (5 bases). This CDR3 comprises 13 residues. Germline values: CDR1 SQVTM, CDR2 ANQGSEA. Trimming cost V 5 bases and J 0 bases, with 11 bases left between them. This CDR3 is CSVYNRGSYEQYF. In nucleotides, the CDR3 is TGCAGCGTTTACAACCGGGGCTCCTACGAGCAGTACTTC.

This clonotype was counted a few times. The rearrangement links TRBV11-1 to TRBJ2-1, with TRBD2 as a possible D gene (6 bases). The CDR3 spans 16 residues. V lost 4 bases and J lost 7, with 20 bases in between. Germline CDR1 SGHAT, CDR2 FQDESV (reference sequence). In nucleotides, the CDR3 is TGTGCCAGCAGCTCACCGACTAGTGGAGGTCGGAATGAGCAGTTCTTC. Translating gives CASSSPTSGGRNEQFF.

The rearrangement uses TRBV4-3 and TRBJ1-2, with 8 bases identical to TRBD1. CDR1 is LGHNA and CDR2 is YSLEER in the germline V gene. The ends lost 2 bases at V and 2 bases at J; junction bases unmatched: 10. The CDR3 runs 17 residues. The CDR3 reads CASSQNSPGQGNYGYTF. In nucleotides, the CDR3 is TGCGCCAGCAGCCAAAACAGCCCCGGACAGGGAAACTATGGCTACACCTTC.

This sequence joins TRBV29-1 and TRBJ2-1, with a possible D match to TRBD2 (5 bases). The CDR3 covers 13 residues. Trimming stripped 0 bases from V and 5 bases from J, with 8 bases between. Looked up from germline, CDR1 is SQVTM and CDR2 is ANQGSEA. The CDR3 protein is CSVEESGNNEQFF. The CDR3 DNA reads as TGCAGCGTTGAAGAATCGGGAAACAATGAGCAGTTCTTC.

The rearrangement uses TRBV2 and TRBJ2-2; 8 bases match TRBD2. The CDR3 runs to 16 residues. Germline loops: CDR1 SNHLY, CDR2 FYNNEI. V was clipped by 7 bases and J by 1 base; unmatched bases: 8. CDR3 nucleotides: TGTGCCAGCAAGATCCCCGGGACTAGGAACACCGGGGAGCTGTTTTTT. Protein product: CASKIPGTRNTGELFF. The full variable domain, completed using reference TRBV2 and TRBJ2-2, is EPEVTQTPSHQVTQMGQEVILRCVPISNHLYFYWYRQILGQKVEFLVSFYNNEISEKSEIFDDQFSVERPDGSNFTLKIRSTKLEDSAMYFCASKIPGTRNTGELFFGEGSRLTVL.

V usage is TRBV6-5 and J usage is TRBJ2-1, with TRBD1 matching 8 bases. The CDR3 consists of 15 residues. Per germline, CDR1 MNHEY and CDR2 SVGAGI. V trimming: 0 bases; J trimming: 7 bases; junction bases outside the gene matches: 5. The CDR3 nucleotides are TGTGCCAGCAGTTACTCGACAGGGGCGAATAATGAGCAGTTCTTC. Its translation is CASSYSTGANNEQFF.

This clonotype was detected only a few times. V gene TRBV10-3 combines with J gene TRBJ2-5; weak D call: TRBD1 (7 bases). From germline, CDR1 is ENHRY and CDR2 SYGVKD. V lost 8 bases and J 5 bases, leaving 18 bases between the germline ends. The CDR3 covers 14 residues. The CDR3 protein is CAIGEIQGRETQYF. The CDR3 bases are TGTGCCATCGGCGAGATACAGGGGAGGGAGACCCAGTACTTC.